What follows are 13 T cell receptor beta chains derived from one specimen sequenced in a study of T cell responses to AZD1222 COVID-19 vaccine (dated by TCRdb to the early 2020s). Receptor libraries were prepared by the immunoSEQ multiplex PCR assay. The table comes from immuneACCESS by way of TCRdb, which keeps in-frame sequences with V and J called. Part of the clones is missing from these tables; in studies checked, under half for an unresolved V gene and the rest for unknown reasons. The sample table lists about 140,000 clones, approximately 90% of them with a count of one. Around 3.6% of the sample is taken by the ten largest. The time point label, read with the paper, signifies: baseline before first vaccination. The sequenced sample was peripheral blood, obtained on day 0 of AZD1222 vaccination. The receptor source for this set is an adult in good health.

The chain links TRBV5-1 to TRBJ1-6, with unresolved D. Looked up from germline, CDR1 is SGHRS and CDR2 is YFSETQ. This CDR3 is 13 amino acids long. V lost 0 bases to trimming and J lost 10 bases, with 8 bases between them. Written as DNA, the CDR3 is TGCGCCAGCAGCTTGGGCGGGAGGTCACCCCTCCACTTT. Protein: CASSLGGRSPLHF. Full variable domain (rest looked up from reference TRBV5-1 and TRBJ1-6): KAGVTQTPRYLIKTRGQQVTLSCSPISGHRSVSWYQQTPGQGLQFLFEYFSETQRNKGNFPGRFSGRQFSNSRSEMNVSTLELGDSALYLCASSLGGRSPLHFGNGTRLTVT.

The CDR3, as DNA: TGTGCCAGCAGCCGTGGCGGTGCGGGGGCCAACGTCCTGACTTTC. Protein: CASSRGGAGANVLTF. The V gene is TRBV3-1 (or the pseudogene TRBV3-2), the J gene TRBJ2-6; D gene uncertain. The CDR3 runs 15 residues. Between the trimmed V and J ends, which lost 4 bases and 4 bases, there was a span of 11 bases. The germline V gene encodes CDR1 LGHDT and CDR2 YNNKEL (reference sequence).

The count of this clone is one. The gene calls are TRBV5-6 and TRBJ1-2; D not resolved. The CDR3 contains 17 residues. Germline loops: CDR1 SGHDT, CDR2 YYEEEE. The V end lost 4 bases, the J end lost 6 bases, and 25 bases lay between the germline ends. DNA for the CDR3: TGTGCCAGCAGCGTCGGATTAAACTCGAACACGGAGCATGGCTACACCTTC. Protein sequence: CASSVGLNSNTEHGYTF.

V usage is TRBV19 and J usage is TRBJ1-6; D is unclear. The germline V gene encodes CDR1 LNHDA and CDR2 SQIVND (reference sequence). Trimming took off 2 bases at V and 6 bases at J, with 8 bases between the two ends. CDR3 size: 14 residues. The CDR3 DNA follows: TGTGCCAGTAGTATAAATGAGGGTAATTCACCCCTCCACTTT. This sequence encodes CASSINEGNSPLHF.

The genes are TRBV30 and TRBJ2-7, with TRBD1 matching 7 bases. Per the germline V gene, CDR1 is GTSNPN and CDR2 is SVGIG (reference sequence). The J segment lost 2 bases and the V segment lost 0 bases, leaving 4 bases of the junction unmatched. The CDR3 is 14 amino acids. This CDR3 is CAWSVGGQAYEQYF. The CDR3 coding sequence is TGTGCCTGGAGTGTGGGCGGACAGGCCTACGAGCAGTACTTC.

This chain connects TRBV29-1 to TRBJ2-7; no reliable D call. The CDR3 loop spans 11 amino acids. V was cut by 4 bases and J by 6 bases, with 10 bases left in between. From germline, CDR1 is SQVTM and CDR2 ANQGSEA. CDR3 amino acids: CSVGGVLEQYF. The CDR3 nucleotides are TGCAGCGTTGGTGGGGTGCTCGAGCAGTACTTC.

This clone showed up just once. V usage is TRBV5-1 and J usage is TRBJ2-3, with 9 bases identical to TRBD2. The trim removed 0 bases at V and 4 bases at J, leaving 3 bases unmatched. Germline V CDR1 and CDR2: SGHRS, YFSETQ. CDR3 length: 15 amino acids. The chain's CDR3 is CASSLGPSGADTQYF. The DNA for the CDR3 is TGCGCCAGCAGCTTGGGTCCTAGCGGGGCAGATACGCAGTATTTT.

The V gene is TRBV19, the J gene TRBJ2-2; D may be TRBD2 (7 bases). The CDR3 is 16 residues long. The germline gives CDR1 LNHDA, CDR2 SQIVND (reference sequence). The ends were cut back, 7 bases at V and 3 bases at J, with 18 bases in the middle. Written as DNA, the CDR3 is TGTGCCAGTACCCCTCGGGGGGCAGTTTACACCGGGGAGCTGTTTTTT. It is translated as CASTPRGAVYTGELFF.

This clone was seen more than once but under ten times. The chain has TRBV13 and TRBJ1-1; 10 nucleotides align to TRBD1. This CDR3 is built from 18 residues. With 0 bases clipped from V and 4 bases from J, the junction kept 11 bases outside the gene matches. Germline assignment: CDR1 PRHDT and CDR2 FYEKMQ (reference sequence). Here the CDR3 reads CASSLGSTRTGGSTEAFF. DNA of the CDR3: TGTGCCAGCAGCTTAGGATCTACCCGGACAGGGGGAAGCACTGAAGCTTTCTTT. The full variable domain, with the rest looked up from reference TRBV13 and TRBJ1-1, is AAGVIQSPRHLIKEKRETATLKCYPIPRHDTVYWYQQGPGQDPQFLISFYEKMQSDKGSIPDRFSAQQFSDYHSELNMSSLELGDSALYFCASSLGSTRTGGSTEAFFGQGTRLTVV.

V gene TRBV2 combines with J gene TRBJ2-5; 7 nucleotides line up with TRBD2. This CDR3 comprises 13 residues. The germline CDR1 and CDR2 sequences are SNHLY and FYNNEI. The junction had 4 bases not matched to a gene; V was cut back by 7 bases and J by 2 bases. CDR3 amino acids: CASTRDYQETQYF. The DNA for the CDR3 is TGTGCCAGCACCCGGGACTATCAAGAGACCCAGTACTTC.

The rearrangement joins TRBV19 to TRBJ2-2; D unclear. The CDR3 has 12 residues. Trimming removed 5 bases at V and 4 bases at J, with 5 bases between. In germline, CDR1 is LNHDA, CDR2 SQIVND (reference sequence). The CDR3 is CASSHSTGELFF. CDR3 nucleotide sequence: TGTGCCAGTAGTCACAGCACCGGGGAGCTGTTTTTT.

This clone was seen a few times. The chain combines TRBV5-1 with TRBJ2-5; 12 bases are shared with TRBD2. This CDR3 has 15 amino acids. Germline values: CDR1 SGHRS, CDR2 YFSETQ. The V and J ends lost 8 bases and 5 bases, in that order; junction bases with no gene match: 10. The CDR3 DNA reads as TGCGCCAGTCAAGCCGGACTAGCGGGGACTGAGACCCAGTACTTC. This codes for CASQAGLAGTETQYF.

This chain connects TRBV19 to TRBJ2-1; D gene unclear. Per germline, CDR1 LNHDA and CDR2 SQIVND (reference sequence). The CDR3 covers 15 residues. The germline V and J ends were trimmed by 4 bases and 0 bases, with 10 bases remaining between them. CDR3 in DNA: TGTGCCAGTAGTACCAGGACCCTCTCCTACAATGAGCAGTTCTTC. Protein sequence: CASSTRTLSYNEQFF.